This T cell receptor (beta chain) derives from a study of spatial heterogeneity in lung cancer. Germline V CDR1 and CDR2: SGHNT, YENEEA. This CDR3 is 16 amino acids long. With 5 bases clipped from V and 2 bases from J, the junction kept 9 bases outside the gene matches. Time point denoted: sample taken at primary tumor resection. No cells were sorted before sequencing. The whole RNA sequenced was extracted from tumor, nontumor lung or frozen PBMC. The cohort: approximately 66 early-stage, untreated non-small cell lung cancer patients. This clonotype was counted at least ten times. No antigen is known for it. This beta chain came through as a stray read in a library set up for alpha chains, and its size says little. Findings of the study overall: Blood contained ubiquitous expanded tumor TCRs more at resection than at follow-up.

Unique molecular identifiers tagged every individual TCR cDNA molecule. TCRdb itself ran the 5' RACE reads through MiXCR, one entry per CDR3 protein. The table has fewer than 15,000 distinct CDR3 sequences, under 5% seen once. The chain employs TRBV11-3 and TRBJ2-1; TRBD2 aligns across 7 bases. Material: PBMCs, obtained at surgery. This TCR was recovered from a male donor with early-stage non-small cell lung cancer. This CDR3 reads CASSTGGAGPYNEQFF. The CDR3 DNA is TGTGCCAGCAGCACTGGTGGAGCGGGGCCCTACAATGAGCAGTTCTTC. Using reference TRBV11-3 and TRBJ2-1 for the parts outside the CDR3, the full variable domain is EAGVVQSPRYKIIEKKQPVAFWCNPISGHNTLYWYLQNLGQGPELLIRYENEEAVDDSQLPKDRFSAERLKGVDSTLKIQPAELGDSAVYLCASSTGGAGPYNEQFFGPGTRLTVL.